The 5 T cell receptor beta chains reported below all come from one sample, sequenced in a study of blood T cell repertoires in COVID-19. Method: immunoSEQ multiplex PCR; TCRdb's copy keeps in-frame clones and lacks some. The table includes fewer than 400,000 clones, approximately 88% detected once. Sample: PBMCs or T cells enriched from blood (not recorded which). The receptors derive from a woman aged 18 to 35 who had recovered from COVID-19.

The rearrangement joins TRBV6-2 or TRBV6-3 to TRBJ2-3; 9 bases are a match to TRBD2. CDR1 is MNHEY, CDR2 SVGEGT, per germline. Trimming at V came to 4 bases and at J to 6 bases, leaving 14 bases not matched to a gene. This CDR3 is built from 17 residues. This CDR3 reads CASSFVGGLAGIDTQYF. In DNA, the CDR3 is TGTGCCAGCAGTTTCGTTGGGGGACTAGCAGGGATTGATACGCAGTATTTT.

As for this clone: Distinct nucleotide sequences in the sample also encode this CDR3. V gene TRBV7-3 combines with J gene TRBJ1-1; D ambiguous. CDR3 size: 13 residues. V was pared by 5 bases and J by 1 base, with 8 bases between. Germline V gene data show CDR1 as SGHTA and CDR2 as FQGTGA. The CDR3 sequence is CASSLNRNTEAFF. The CDR3 coding sequence is TGTGCCAGCAGCCTTAATCGGAACACTGAAGCTTTCTTT.

The chain joins TRBV7-8 to TRBJ2-1; TRBD1 matches at 8 bases. The length of the CDR3 is 15 residues. Germline CDR1 and CDR2: SGHVS and FQNEAQ. J gave up 10 bases and V 11 bases, and 19 bases lay outside the gene matches. The CDR3 DNA reads TGTGCCGGGGCTAGCCCTCCCCCAGGGGGCTCGGAGCAGTTCTTC. Translation: CAGASPPPGGSEQFF. Looking up the rest from reference TRBV7-8 and TRBJ2-1 gives the full variable domain: GAGVSQSPRYKVAKRGQDVALRCDPISGHVSLFWYQQALGQGPEFLTYFQNEAQLDKSGLPSDRFFAERPEGSVSTLKIQRTQQEDSAVYLCAGASPPPGGSEQFFGPGTRLTVL.

The rearrangement links TRBV28 to TRBJ1-3; D possibly corresponds to TRBD1 (5 bases). The length of the CDR3 is 14 residues. The germline CDR1 and CDR2 sequences are MDHEN and SYDVKM. The germline V and J ends were trimmed by 4 bases and 1 base, with 8 bases remaining between them. CDR3 loop: CASSSQVSGNTIYF. The CDR3 nucleotides read TGTGCCAGCAGTTCACAGGTTTCTGGAAACACCATATATTTT.

This clone has only a few counts. This chain links TRBV15 with TRBJ2-1; 10 nucleotides match TRBD2. Germline V CDR1 and CDR2: LNHNV, YYDKDF (reference sequence). The CDR3 totals 16 residues. Trimming took 5 bases from V and 6 from J; bases not matched to a gene: 10. CDR3 sequence (DNA): TGTGCCACCAGCGATCTAGCGGGAGACTCACGCAATGAGCAGTTCTTC. This sequence encodes CATSDLAGDSRNEQFF.